What follows are 25 T cell receptor beta chains derived from one specimen sequenced in a study of T-cell memory formation after mild COVID-19. TCRdb itself ran the 5' RACE reads through MiXCR, one entry per CDR3 protein. The sample shows a few hundred thousand distinct CDR3 sequences, 20% to 25% of them seen only once. The sample comprised PBMCs or a T cell subset sorted from them (not recorded which). The receptors shown here come from an adult woman who had mild COVID-19 (a few samples of this study predate the infection). Cell type and time point are not known.

The rearrangement links TRBV6-5 to TRBJ1-4; D gene ambiguous. V was cut by 0 bases and J by 12 bases, with 14 bases left in between. CDR3 length: 14 residues. CDR1 and CDR2 (germline): MNHEY, SVGAGI. The CDR3 reads CASSYSGVAGELFF. DNA for the CDR3: TGTGCCAGCAGTTACTCCGGGGTTGCAGGCGAACTGTTTTTT.

This clonotype occurred a few times. The chain recombines TRBV15 with TRBJ2-7; TRBD1 matches at 8 bases. Germline values: CDR1 LNHNV, CDR2 YYDKDF (reference sequence). The V gene end was trimmed by 1 base and the J gene end by 4 bases; junction bases not matched to a gene: 3. This CDR3 spans 14 amino acids. In nucleotides, the CDR3 is TGTGCCACCAGCAGAGGAACAGGGGGTTACGAGCAGTACTTC. Translation gives CATSRGTGGYEQYF. Full variable domain (rest looked up from reference TRBV15 and TRBJ2-7): DAMVIQNPRYQVTQFGKPVTLSCSQTLNHNVMYWYQQKSSQAPKLLFHYYDKDFNNEADTPDNFQSRRPNTSFCFLDIRSPGLGDTAMYLCATSRGTGGYEQYFGPGTRLTVT.

In its sample, this clonotype was seen many times. The rearrangement links TRBV2 to TRBJ2-1; 7 bases are shared with TRBD2. Germline trimming cut 1 base from V and 9 bases from J; bases unmatched to any gene: 9. Germline V lookup: CDR1 SNHLY, CDR2 FYNNEI. CDR3 length: 15 amino acids. CDR3 in DNA: TGTGCCAGCAGTGAAGGGGCTAGCCCGGGGGGTGAGCAGTTCTTC. This translates into CASSEGASPGGEQFF.

Details on this clonotype: A read error is possible here, since a much larger clone lies one base away. DNA of the CDR3: TGTGCCAGCACCCTCTCTGGGGCCAACGTCCTGACTTTC. Its protein is CASTLSGANVLTF. V and J are TRBV6-5 and TRBJ2-6; D gene ambiguous. Trimming removed 7 bases at V and 0 bases at J, with 4 bases between. Germline V gene sequence: CDR1 MNHEY, CDR2 SVGAGI. This CDR3 has 13 amino acids.

The chain employs TRBV12-5 and TRBJ1-3; perhaps TRBD1 as D (5 bases). Trimming pared 1 base from V and 0 bases from J, leaving 7 bases between. The CDR3 loop spans 15 amino acids. CDR1 and CDR2 from the germline V gene are LGHNT and FRNRAP. For the CDR3, the DNA is TGTGCTAGTGGTTTGGATAGGGGCTCTGGAAACACCATATATTTT. The encoded protein is CASGLDRGSGNTIYF.

The V and J genes are TRBV20-1 and TRBJ1-1, with D possibly being TRBD1 (6 bases). Trimming shortened V by 6 bases and J by 4 bases, and 15 bases separated the two germline ends. Germline V gives CDR1 DFQATT, CDR2 SNEGSKA (reference sequence). CDR3 length: 13 amino acids. The CDR3 reads CSAIRRGGTEAFF. DNA for the CDR3: TGCAGTGCCATCCGGAGGGGGGGCACTGAAGCTTTCTTT.

The genes are TRBV12-3 or TRBV12-4 and TRBJ1-5, with a weak D call TRBD1 (5 bases). This CDR3 has 15 amino acids. V was pared by 7 bases and J by 4 bases, with 17 bases between. In nucleotides, the CDR3 is TGTGCCAGCACCACTGGGGCAGGACTAAATCAGCCCCAGCATTTT. Translated: CASTTGAGLNQPQHF.

This clonotype was found a few times. The J gene is TRBJ2-1, the V gene TRBV9; D is unclear. V was clipped by 2 bases and J by 2 bases, with 5 bases between them. Per germline, CDR1 SGDLS and CDR2 YYNGEE. This CDR3 region has 13 residues. Written as DNA, the CDR3 is TGTGCCAGCAGCGTGGAGCCCTACAATGAGCAGTTCTTC. Residues: CASSVEPYNEQFF.

At least ten counts were recorded for this clonotype. This chain joins TRBV3-1 and TRBJ1-6, with D possibly being TRBD1 (5 bases). This CDR3 has 13 residues. Germline-derived CDR1 and CDR2 are LGHDT and YNNKEL (reference sequence). V was cut by 3 bases and J by 6 bases, with 6 bases left in between. The CDR3 coding sequence is TGTGCCAGCAGCCACGACAGTAATTCACCCCTCCACTTT. This translates into CASSHDSNSPLHF.

This clonotype was seen many times. This chain connects TRBV7-2 to TRBJ2-3, with no clear D. This CDR3 region has 12 residues. Per germline, CDR1 SGHTA and CDR2 FQGNSA. V dropped 5 bases and J dropped 6 bases, with 9 bases sitting between them. The CDR3 spells CASSQKVDTQYF. In DNA, the CDR3 is TGTGCCAGCAGCCAGAAGGTGGATACGCAGTATTTT.

This clonotype was counted a few times. The gene calls are TRBV15 and TRBJ1-2; 9 bases align to TRBD1. The CDR3 is made up of 17 amino acids. CDR1 LNHNV and CDR2 YYDKDF come from the germline V gene (reference sequence). Unmatched junction bases numbered 10, after V lost 2 bases and J lost 3 bases. The CDR3 DNA sequence: TGTGCCACCAGCAGATCCCGGACAGGGGCTATGTACTATGGCTACACCTTC. Protein: CATSRSRTGAMYYGYTF.

This clonotype was observed a few times. The V gene is TRBV6-5, the J gene TRBJ1-5; D ambiguous. Trimming shortened V by 0 bases and J by 10 bases, and 10 bases separated the two germline ends. CDR1 and CDR2 from the germline V gene are MNHEY and SVGAGI. This CDR3 region has 13 residues. This chain's CDR3 is CASSYSDITPQHF. CDR3 bases: TGTGCCAGCAGTTACTCAGACATCACCCCCCAGCATTTT.

The rearrangement uses TRBV20-1 and TRBJ2-4, with 7 positions matching TRBD2. Germline V gene sequence: CDR1 DFQATT, CDR2 SNEGSKA (reference sequence). The trim removed 5 bases at V and 0 bases at J, leaving 10 bases unmatched. The CDR3 is 16 residues long. The CDR3 loop reads CSARPRGILAKNIQYF. The CDR3 coding sequence is TGCAGTGCTCGTCCGCGGGGGATACTAGCCAAAAACATTCAGTACTTC.

The chain combines TRBV24-1 with TRBJ2-5, with 8 nucleotides matching TRBD2. The length of the CDR3 is 18 residues. The ends lost 2 bases at V and 2 bases at J; junction bases unmatched: 12. The V gene's germline CDR1 is KGHDR and CDR2 SFDVKD. The CDR3 sequence is CATSDSLIREGRQETQYF. CDR3 sequence (DNA): TGTGCCACCAGTGATTCGCTGATCCGGGAGGGCCGGCAAGAGACCCAGTACTTC.

The rearrangement links TRBV29-1 to TRBJ2-7, with a weak D call TRBD1 (5 bases). The CDR3 is 15 amino acids. The V and J ends lost 4 bases and 3 bases respectively, with 19 bases between them. Germline V gives CDR1 SQVTM, CDR2 ANQGSEA. The CDR3 region has the DNA TGCAGCGTTGTCCAAGGGCAGGGAAGGTACTACGAGCAGTACTTC. It codes for CSVVQGQGRYYEQYF.

The chain joins TRBV7-3 to TRBJ1-5; D is ambiguous. Germline V gene data show CDR1 as SGHTA and CDR2 as FQGTGA. There are 15 residues in the CDR3. The V end was cut by 5 bases, the J end by 4 bases, with 15 bases between. The CDR3 loop reads CASSPSGAKNQPQHF. CDR3 nucleotide sequence: TGTGCCAGCAGCCCTAGTGGAGCAAAGAATCAGCCCCAGCATTTT.

V usage is TRBV20-1 and J usage is TRBJ2-5, with 8 bases that match TRBD2. The length of the CDR3 is 15 residues. In germline, CDR1 is DFQATT, CDR2 SNEGSKA (reference sequence). V gave up 0 bases and J gave up 7 bases; unmatched junction bases: 10. The CDR3 loop reads CSARDLREAVGTQYF. The CDR3 region has the DNA TGCAGTGCTAGAGATTTGCGGGAGGCCGTGGGGACCCAGTACTTC.

The chain employs TRBV12-3 or TRBV12-4 and TRBJ1-3; D might be TRBD1 (6 bases). The CDR3 runs 18 residues. Trimming removed 3 bases at V and 0 bases at J, with 18 bases between. DNA of the CDR3: TGTGCCAGCAGTTTTAACGTCCGGGACACGAGCTCTGGAAACACCATATATTTT. Residues: CASSFNVRDTSSGNTIYF.

The genes are TRBV13 and TRBJ1-4, with 9 bases aligning to TRBD1. V lost 4 bases to trimming and J lost 11 bases; unmatched junction nucleotides: 14. The CDR3 extends over 16 amino acids. Germline V CDR1 and CDR2: PRHDT, FYEKMQ (reference sequence). CDR3: CASSSARTGVPRKLFF. CDR3 in DNA: TGTGCCAGCAGCTCAGCACGGACAGGGGTGCCACGGAAACTGTTTTTT.

V gene TRBV7-9 combines with J gene TRBJ2-2, with 9 nucleotides matching TRBD1. The J segment lost 1 base and the V segment lost 5 bases, leaving 5 bases of the junction unmatched. The CDR3 length is 16 residues. The V gene's germline CDR1 is SEHNR and CDR2 FQNEAQ (reference sequence). The CDR3 DNA is TGTGCCAGCAGCCACCGGGACAGGGAGAACACCGGGGAGCTGTTTTTT. Translation: CASSHRDRENTGELFF.

The chain joins TRBV12-3 or TRBV12-4 to TRBJ2-3; 8 positions agree with TRBD1. V lost 6 bases and J lost 2; bases outside the gene matches: 7. The length of the CDR3 is 15 residues. CDR3 nucleotide sequence: TGTGCCAGCAGCACCGGGACAGGTCACACAGATACGCAGTATTTT. Translated: CASSTGTGHTDTQYF.

This rearrangement joins TRBV21-1 to TRBJ1-1; the table's D call of TRBD1 was not tested on the DNA. TRBV21-1 is given as a pseudogene. The CDR3 covers 14 residues. The CDR3 sequence: CASSPGPQNTEAFF. The CDR3 DNA sequence: TGTGCCAGCAGTCCGGGGCCTCAGAACACTGAAGCTTTCTTT.

The chain joins TRBV7-3 to TRBJ2-1, with 9 bases identical to TRBD2. V trimming: 4 bases; J trimming: 6 bases; junction bases outside the gene matches: 4. Germline values: CDR1 SGHTA, CDR2 FQGTGA. There are 14 residues in the CDR3. The CDR3 is CASSSGTSLNEQFF. The DNA of the CDR3 is TGTGCCAGCAGCTCCGGGACTAGCCTCAATGAGCAGTTCTTC.

The V call is TRBV24-1, the J call TRBJ2-2; D is undetermined. CDR1 is KGHDR, CDR2 SFDVKD, per germline. Trimming shortened V by 4 bases and J by 1 base, and 0 bases separated the two germline ends. The length of the CDR3 is 12 residues. CDR3 DNA: TGTGCCACCAGTGAGAACACCGGGGAGCTGTTTTTT. This translates into CATSENTGELFF.

The V and J genes are TRBV5-5 and TRBJ1-2; D not resolved. The CDR3 sequence is 13 residues long. Trimming left V 1 base short and J 5 bases short, with 9 bases between. Germline assignment: CDR1 SGHKS and CDR2 YYEKEE (reference sequence). The CDR3 DNA is TGTGCCAGCAGCTTGTGGGAACGATATGGCTACACCTTC. Protein sequence: CASSLWERYGYTF.